This T cell receptor beta chain was recovered during a study of long-term antiretroviral therapy in people with HIV. Overall study findings and caveats: Whichever time point was examined, clones expanded before ART dominated the repertoire.

This CDR3 contains 13 residues. Looked up from germline, CDR1 is PRHDT and CDR2 is FYEKMQ (reference sequence). The V end lost 5 bases, the J end lost 7 bases, and 12 bases lay between the germline ends. Turning to this clone: Its antigen remains unknown.

Researchers report immunoSEQ v3.0 was run at survey level. Assay used: immunoSEQ multiplex PCR; TCRdb lists only in-frame clones, some missing. Counted here are around 30,000 clones, approximately 81% occurring once; the ten biggest clones make up under 9.5%. The rearrangement links TRBV13 to TRBJ2-4, with D perhaps matching TRBD1 (6 bases). The starting material was unsorted PBMCs, obtained 2.3 years after starting antiretroviral therapy. This clonotype was obtained from a man in his forties or fifties with HIV. The DNA of the CDR3 is TGTGCCAGCAGCCAGGGGTCCCGGAACATTCAGTACTTC. This codes for CASSQGSRNIQYF.